This T cell receptor (beta chain) was captured in a study of cytomegalovirus exposure and HLA in healthy donors. Whole-study results and caveats: Among the most significant clusters, several appeared linked to common viral pathogens in a later analysis.

Germline values: CDR1 KGHSH, CDR2 LQKENI. This CDR3 spans 14 amino acids. Losses at the gene ends were 0 bases for V and 5 bases for J; bases not matched to a gene: 3. Turning to this clone: The antigen remains unidentified.

In the PCR, 60 Vbeta and 13 Jbeta primers were used. Sequenced by immunoSEQ multiplex PCR; TCRdb stores in-frame clones only, minus some. The repertoire table contains around 100,000 clones. The TCR sequence derives from a man aged 35-49 years in good health and CMV-seropositive. The sequencing sample was made of PBMCs. The rearrangement links TRBV18 to TRBJ2-5, with 7 bases aligning to TRBD1. The CDR3, as DNA: TGTGCCAGCTCACCACCACAGGGGTTGGAGACCCAGTACTTC. Amino acid sequence: CASSPPQGLETQYF. The full variable domain, completed using reference TRBV18 and TRBJ2-5, is NAGVMQNPRHLVRRRGQEARLRCSPMKGHSHVYWYRQLPEEGLKFMVYLQKENIIDESGMPKERFSAEFPKEGPSILRIQQVVRGDSAAYFCASSPPQGLETQYFGPGTRLLVL.